This T cell receptor beta chain was found in a study of CD8 T cells in Susac syndrome. Random hexamers primed reverse transcription of about 0.45 to 1 ug RNA. TCRdb reprocessed the immunoSEQ multiplex PCR reads via MiXCR and lists one record per CDR3 protein. The table shows about 180,000 distinct CDR3 sequences, with around 94% occurring only once. The CDR3 runs to 15 residues. Trimming shortened V by 7 bases and J by 3 bases, and 16 bases separated the two germline ends. The chain combines TRBV12-3 or TRBV12-4 with TRBJ1-3; no clear D. Sequencing was performed on CD4+ T cells from PBMCs. The sequence was collected from a human donor with Susac syndrome. The CDR3 region is CASTSRGVFGNTIYF. Here the CDR3 DNA reads TGTGCCAGCACTTCCCGTGGGGTTTTTGGAAACACCATATATTTT.